These 28 T cell receptor beta chains came from one sample sequenced in a study of OX40 agonist ivuxolimab in advanced cancers. The library was built by means of the immunoSEQ multiplex PCR assay. The table comes from immuneACCESS by way of TCRdb, which keeps in-frame sequences with V and J called. Part of the clones is missing from these tables; in studies checked, under half for an unresolved V gene and the rest for unknown reasons. The sample contains fewer than 65,000 clones, 84% of them found a single time. The biggest ten clones account for 27% of the sample. The sequenced sample was CD4+ or CD8+ T cells sorted from blood, obtained in a trial of the OX40 agonist ivuxolimab. The origin of the receptors is an adult with an advanced solid tumor such as melanoma, head and neck, liver or kidney cancer.

The chain uses TRBV27 and TRBJ1-5; the match to TRBD1 covers 7 bases. This CDR3 region has 15 residues. Unmatched junction bases numbered 9, after V lost 5 bases and J lost 5 bases. In germline, CDR1 is MNHEY, CDR2 SMNVEV (reference sequence). This CDR3 reads CASSNRRGNYQPQHF. In DNA, the CDR3 is TGTGCCAGCAGTAACCGCAGGGGGAATTATCAGCCCCAGCATTTT.

The chain couples TRBV19 to TRBJ1-2; 8 positions agree with TRBD1. Unmatched junction bases numbered 9, after V lost 7 bases and J lost 2 bases. The CDR3 loop spans 15 amino acids. From germline, CDR1 is LNHDA and CDR2 SQIVND (reference sequence). The CDR3 region has the DNA TGTGCCAGTAACGGGATTGGACAGGGAAACTATGGCTACACCTTC. Translating it yields CASNGIGQGNYGYTF. The variable domain in full, with the rest retrieved from reference TRBV19 and TRBJ1-2, is DGGITQSPKYLFRKEGQNVTLSCEQNLNHDAMYWYRQDPGQGLRLIYYSQIVNDFQKGDIAEGYSVSREKKESFPLTVTSAQKNPTAFYLCASNGIGQGNYGYTFGSGTRLTVV.

This chain connects TRBV5-1 to TRBJ1-2, with 9 bases matching TRBD1. Germline CDR1 SGHRS, CDR2 YFSETQ. Trimming took 3 bases from V and 4 from J; bases not matched to a gene: 10. This CDR3 has 16 amino acids. In DNA form, the CDR3 reads TGCGCCAGCAGCTCCGGGACAGGGATGTGGCGCTATGGCTACACCTTC. This gives the protein CASSSGTGMWRYGYTF.

The V call is TRBV19, the J call TRBJ1-2, with no clear D. CDR1 LNHDA and CDR2 SQIVND come from the germline V gene (reference sequence). The CDR3 is 12 amino acids. Trimming stripped 5 bases from V and 8 bases from J, with 12 bases between. CDR3 DNA sequence: TGTGCCAGTAGTGCCCTAGGTGGGGGCTACACCTTC. This codes for CASSALGGGYTF.

The chain carries TRBV5-1 and TRBJ2-1, with D perhaps TRBD1 (5 bases). Germline CDR1 is SGHRS and CDR2 is YFSETQ. Trimming shortened V by 0 bases and J by 9 bases, and 7 bases separated the two germline ends. This CDR3 is 12 amino acids long. The CDR3 loop is CASSLEGVEQFF. The CDR3 DNA follows: TGCGCCAGCAGCTTGGAAGGGGTTGAGCAGTTCTTC.

CDR3 in amino acids: CASTHHGGLNYGYTF. CDR3 in DNA: TGTGCCAGCACCCACCACGGGGGACTGAACTATGGCTACACCTTC. The chain carries TRBV6-5 and TRBJ1-2; weak D call: TRBD1 (5 bases). The V end lost 7 bases, the J end lost 2 bases, and 17 bases lay between the germline ends. The CDR3 consists of 15 residues. Germline CDR1 reads MNHEY; CDR2 reads SVGAGI.

The chain uses TRBV27 and TRBJ1-1, with 7 positions matching TRBD1. V dropped 2 bases and J dropped 5; count of bases not matched to a gene: 8. This CDR3 comprises 15 residues. From germline, CDR1 is MNHEY and CDR2 SMNVEV (reference sequence). The CDR3, as DNA: TGTGCCAGCAGTTTAAACAGGGGACCTGGGACTGAAGCTTTCTTT. This translates into CASSLNRGPGTEAFF.

The chain joins TRBV6-1 to TRBJ1-1; D gene uncertain. CDR1 is MNHNS and CDR2 is SASEGT in the germline V gene. V shed 2 bases and J shed 7 bases, with 14 bases lying between them. The CDR3 has 14 amino acids. The CDR3 sequence: CASSEHPQVYEAFF. DNA for the CDR3: TGTGCCAGCAGTGAACATCCTCAGGTGTATGAAGCTTTCTTT.

V gene TRBV1 combines with J gene TRBJ2-7; the table's D call TRBD1 went unverified against the DNA. TRBV1 is noted as a pseudogene. The CDR3 has 17 residues. CDR3 DNA sequence: TGCACCAGCAGCCAAGATTGTGGACAGGGAAAGTCCTACGAGCAGTACTTC. Translating gives CTSSQDCGQGKSYEQYF.

The chain has TRBV7-9 and TRBJ1-4; 7 nucleotides line up with TRBD1. The V gene's germline CDR1 is SEHNR and CDR2 FQNEAQ (reference sequence). The CDR3 has 14 amino acids. V gave up 1 base and J gave up 8 bases; unmatched junction bases: 4. The CDR3 region has the DNA TGTGCCAGCAGCTTAGGACAGGGCGACGAAAAACTGTTTTTT. It translates to CASSLGQGDEKLFF.

The V and J genes are TRBV11-2 and TRBJ2-5; D may match TRBD1 or TRBD2 (5 bases each). V was cut by 3 bases and J by 5 bases, with 13 bases left in between. Germline V gives CDR1 SGHAT, CDR2 FQNNGV. This CDR3 spans 14 amino acids. For the CDR3, the DNA is TGTGCCAGCAGCTTCGGCCCCGGGGCTGAGACCCAGTACTTC. The encoded protein is CASSFGPGAETQYF.

The chain is built from TRBV4-1 and TRBJ1-2, with D hard to call. This CDR3 region has 14 residues. V was clipped by 4 bases and J by 7 bases, with 16 bases between them. Germline V gene sequence: CDR1 MGHRA, CDR2 YSYEKL. The CDR3 protein is CASSPGREVRGYTF. CDR3 DNA sequence: TGCGCCAGCAGCCCCGGGAGGGAGGTTCGTGGCTACACCTTC.

The J gene is TRBJ1-4, the V gene TRBV11-2; D not resolved. Germline assignment: CDR1 SGHAT and CDR2 FQNNGV. The V end lost 8 bases, the J end lost 6 bases, and 16 bases lay between the germline ends. This CDR3 has 14 residues. The DNA of the CDR3 is TGTGCCAGCGCCAGGCGGGGATTTGATGAAAAACTGTTTTTT. Its protein is CASARRGFDEKLFF. The variable domain in full, with the rest retrieved from reference TRBV11-2 and TRBJ1-4, is EAGVAQSPRYKIIEKRQSVAFWCNPISGHATLYWYQQILGQGPKLLIQFQNNGVVDDSQLPKDRFSAERLKGVDSTLKIQPAKLEDSAVYLCASARRGFDEKLFFGSGTQLSVL.

The chain uses TRBV10-1 and TRBJ1-1, with 7 bases matching TRBD1. Germline CDR1 and CDR2: WNHNN and SYGVQD (reference sequence). Trimming removed 6 bases from V and 4 bases from J; junction bases left unmatched: 5. The CDR3 loop spans 13 amino acids. CDR3 region: CASSRGSGTEAFF. DNA for the CDR3: TGCGCCAGCAGCAGGGGGTCGGGCACTGAAGCTTTCTTT.

This clone was seen only a few times. The DNA of the CDR3 is TGCGCCAGCAGCCATTACATGACAGGAACAGATACGCAGTATTTT. Protein product: CASSHYMTGTDTQYF. The chain joins TRBV4-1 to TRBJ2-3; D perhaps matches TRBD1 (6 bases). Trimming removed 3 bases from V and 3 bases from J, with 13 bases in between. The germline CDR1 and CDR2 sequences are MGHRA and YSYEKL. This CDR3 is built from 15 residues.

The rearrangement links TRBV27 to TRBJ1-3; D is perhaps TRBD1 (5 bases). CDR1 is MNHEY and CDR2 is SMNVEV in the germline V gene (reference sequence). Trimming shortened V by 9 bases and J by 4 bases, and 22 bases separated the two germline ends. This CDR3 region has 16 residues. The CDR3 nucleotides read TGTGCCAGTAAGCCCCTACCGGGACGAACGGGAAACACCATATATTTT. Translated: CASKPLPGRTGNTIYF.

This rearrangement joins TRBV5-1 to TRBJ2-7; 12 bases align to TRBD1. V lost 4 bases, J lost 1 base, and 6 bases stayed unmatched. This CDR3 comprises 16 residues. The germline gives CDR1 SGHRS, CDR2 YFSETQ. CDR3 loop: CASSKGQGATSYEQYF. CDR3 DNA sequence: TGCGCCAGCAGCAAGGGACAGGGGGCTACTTCCTACGAGCAGTACTTC.

V usage is TRBV7-9 and J usage is TRBJ1-4, with TRBD1 identical over 8 bases. The CDR3 is made up of 12 amino acids. V shed 4 bases, J shed 10 bases, and the junction held 2 bases outside the gene matches. Germline lookup yields CDR1 SEHNR and CDR2 FQNEAQ (reference sequence). The CDR3 protein is CASSSGTGKLFF. CDR3 nucleotide sequence: TGTGCCAGCAGCTCAGGGACAGGAAAACTGTTTTTT.

The chain combines TRBV25-1 with TRBJ1-2, with D possibly matching TRBD1 (5 bases). With 6 bases removed from V and 0 bases from J, the gap between germline ends came to 14 bases. There are 15 residues in the CDR3. The germline V gene encodes CDR1 MGHDK and CDR2 SYGVNS. CDR3 region: CASSPGALANYGYTF. CDR3 bases: TGTGCCAGCAGCCCTGGGGCCCTGGCTAACTATGGCTACACCTTC.

This chain uses TRBV30 with TRBJ1-6, with TRBD1 matching over 8 bases. The V gene end was trimmed by 4 bases and the J gene end by 9 bases; junction bases not matched to a gene: 11. CDR1 is GTSNPN, CDR2 SVGIG, per germline (reference sequence). CDR3 length: 15 amino acids. CDR3 protein: CAWTTQDRVGSPLHF. As DNA, the CDR3 is TGTGCCTGGACGACCCAGGACAGGGTAGGTTCACCCCTCCACTTT.

This chain links TRBV5-1 with TRBJ2-7, with 10 bases aligning to TRBD1. This CDR3 contains 14 residues. Trimming at V came to 4 bases and at J to 4 bases, leaving 5 bases not matched to a gene. Germline CDR1 is SGHRS and CDR2 is YFSETQ. CDR3 coding DNA: TGCGCCAGCAGCCCGGGACAGGGGTTATACGAGCAGTACTTC. It translates to CASSPGQGLYEQYF.

This chain uses TRBV19 with TRBJ2-1; 8 positions match TRBD2. The ends lost 8 bases at V and 7 bases at J; junction bases unmatched: 7. The CDR3 loop spans 13 amino acids. Germline V gene data show CDR1 as LNHDA and CDR2 as SQIVND (reference sequence). CDR3 in amino acids: CASGQREMNEQFF. In nucleotides, the CDR3 is TGTGCCAGTGGCCAGCGGGAGATGAATGAGCAGTTCTTC.

This chain connects TRBV9 to TRBJ1-4; tentative D call: TRBD1 (5 bases). The CDR3 length is 15 residues. V was pared by 0 bases and J by 7 bases, with 13 bases between. Germline loops: CDR1 SGDLS, CDR2 YYNGEE. CDR3 sequence (DNA): TGTGCCAGCAGCGTAGGCGGCAGGGAACGTGAAAAACTGTTTTTT. Translation gives CASSVGGREREKLFF.

The V and J genes are TRBV5-1 and TRBJ2-5; D uncertain. The CDR3 is 14 amino acids. V was clipped by 4 bases and J by 2 bases, with 12 bases between them. Germline loops: CDR1 SGHRS, CDR2 YFSETQ. CDR3 sequence: CASSQLGTQETQYF. In nucleotides, the CDR3 is TGCGCCAGCAGCCAACTGGGCACTCAAGAGACCCAGTACTTC.

This sequence joins TRBV6-1 and TRBJ1-5; D ambiguous. Trimming cost V 1 base and J 6 bases, with 7 bases left between them. CDR3 size: 13 residues. In germline, CDR1 is MNHNS, CDR2 SASEGT. For the CDR3, the DNA is TGTGCCAGCAGTGAAGAGCCTACTCAGCCCCAGCATTTT. It yields the protein CASSEEPTQPQHF.

V gene TRBV27 combines with J gene TRBJ2-1, with TRBD2 as a possible D gene (6 bases). Germline V gene lookup returns CDR1 MNHEY and CDR2 SMNVEV (reference sequence). This CDR3 has 16 amino acids. V dropped 3 bases and J dropped 1 base, with 13 bases sitting between them. The CDR3 is CASSFGGSPSYNEQFF. Written as DNA, the CDR3 is TGTGCCAGCAGTTTTGGGGGGAGCCCGTCCTACAATGAGCAGTTCTTC.

The chain recombines TRBV10-3 with TRBJ1-5; 8 nucleotides match TRBD1. Germline values: CDR1 ENHRY, CDR2 SYGVKD. This CDR3 is built from 15 residues. Unmatched junction bases numbered 5, after V lost 5 bases and J lost 2 bases. Here the CDR3 DNA reads TGTGCCATCAGTCCAGGGGGCGAAGGCAATCAGCCCCAGCATTTT. Its translation: CAISPGGEGNQPQHF.

The V call is TRBV7-9, the J call TRBJ1-1; D is unclear. Per the germline V gene, CDR1 is SEHNR and CDR2 is FQNEAQ (reference sequence). Deletions cut 5 bases from V and 1 base from J, with 14 bases between. This CDR3 spans 15 amino acids. The DNA for the CDR3 is TGTGCCAGCAGCCCCCTAGTTTCCCAGAACACTGAAGCTTTCTTT. Translating it yields CASSPLVSQNTEAFF.